The clone carrying this TCR beta chain has a handful of counts. Per the germline V gene, CDR1 is SGHTS and CDR2 is YDEGEE. This CDR3 has 14 amino acids. V lost 5 bases and J 5 bases, leaving 14 bases between the germline ends. The source of the sample is a study of radiation and T cells in renal cell carcinoma. The method was immunoSEQ multiplex PCR; TCRdb's version includes in-frame clones alone and lacks a portion of them. This repertoire shows some 150,000 clones, around nine tenths found once; its top ten account for about 17%. Time point given: blood 4 weeks post-SBRT, at nephrectomy. Noted treatment: 15 Gy SBRT to primary tumor, nephrectomy 4 weeks later. Serial blood draws occurred at baseline and 2 and 4 weeks post-SBRT.

The sequence was collected from a woman aged 50 to 65 with renal cell carcinoma. The chain carries TRBV5-8 and TRBJ2-4; D possibly corresponds to TRBD2 (6 bases). The starting material was blood, obtained from a patient whose treatment included radiotherapy and nephrectomy. CDR3 sequence: CASSVGLSENIQYF. DNA for the CDR3: TGTGCCAGCAGTGTGGGACTTTCCGAAAACATTCAGTACTTC.